The TCR beta chain under discussion was sequenced for a study of cytomegalovirus exposure and HLA in healthy donors. Sampled while nominally healthy, donors likely had unrecorded immune exposures. It was with 60 Vbeta and 13 Jbeta primers that the PCR ran. Per the authors' pipeline: Roughly 80 million unique TCR beta chains, roughly 11 million shared, were counted in a later analysis. Here immunoSEQ multiplex PCR was the method, and the copy in TCRdb shows in-frame clones only, minus some. The V and J calls and clone size are taken from that table; D and trimming were inferred from the DNA. The data contain more than 150,000 clones, approximately 85% of them singletons. Material: PBMCs. The receptor's source is a girl between 5 and 17 years old in good health and CMV-seropositive.

This CDR3 reads CASSTTGGRRNTIYF. CDR3 DNA: TGTGCCAGCAGCACTACAGGGGGCAGAAGGAACACCATATATTTT. The J gene is TRBJ1-3, the V gene TRBV5-4; 9 bases align to TRBD1. The CDR3 covers 15 residues. After removal of 4 bases from V and 7 bases from J, the junction contained 9 bases not matched to a gene. Germline lookup yields CDR1 SGHNT and CDR2 YYREEE (reference sequence).